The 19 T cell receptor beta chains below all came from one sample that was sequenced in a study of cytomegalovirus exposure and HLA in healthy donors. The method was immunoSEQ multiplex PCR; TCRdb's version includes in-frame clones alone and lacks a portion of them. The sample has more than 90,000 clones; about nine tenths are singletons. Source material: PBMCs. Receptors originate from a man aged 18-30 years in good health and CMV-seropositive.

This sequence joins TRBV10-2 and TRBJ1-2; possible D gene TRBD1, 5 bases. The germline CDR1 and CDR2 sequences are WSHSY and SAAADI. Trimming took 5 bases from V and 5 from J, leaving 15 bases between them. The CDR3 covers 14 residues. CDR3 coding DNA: TGCGCCAGCAGTTCTCAAGCGGGGGGGTATGGCTACACCTTC. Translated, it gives CASSSQAGGYGYTF.

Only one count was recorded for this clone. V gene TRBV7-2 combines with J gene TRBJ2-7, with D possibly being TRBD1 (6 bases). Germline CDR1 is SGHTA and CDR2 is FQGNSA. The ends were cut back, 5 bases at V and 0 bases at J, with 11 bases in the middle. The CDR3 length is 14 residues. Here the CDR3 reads CASSRQDFSYEQYF. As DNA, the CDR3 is TGTGCCAGCAGCAGACAGGATTTCTCCTACGAGCAGTACTTC.

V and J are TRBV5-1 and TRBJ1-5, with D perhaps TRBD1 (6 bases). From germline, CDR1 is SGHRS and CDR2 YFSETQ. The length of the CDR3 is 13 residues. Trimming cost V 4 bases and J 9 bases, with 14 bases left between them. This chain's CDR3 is CASSTGPLGPQHF. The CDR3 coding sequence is TGCGCCAGCAGCACAGGGCCCCTGGGGCCCCAGCATTTT.

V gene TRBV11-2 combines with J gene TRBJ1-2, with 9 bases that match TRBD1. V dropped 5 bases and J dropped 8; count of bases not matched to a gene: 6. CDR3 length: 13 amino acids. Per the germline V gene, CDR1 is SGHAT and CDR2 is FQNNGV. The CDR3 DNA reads TGTGCCAGCAGCCCTGGGACAGGGCACGGCTACACCTTC. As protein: CASSPGTGHGYTF.

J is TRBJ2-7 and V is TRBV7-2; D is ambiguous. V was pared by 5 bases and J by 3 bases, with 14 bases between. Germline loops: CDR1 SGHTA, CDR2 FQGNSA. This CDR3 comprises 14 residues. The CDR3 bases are TGTGCCAGCAGCCCAGCGCATCTGGTCTACGAGCAGTACTTC. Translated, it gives CASSPAHLVYEQYF.

The CDR3 DNA is TGTGCCAGCAGTCTAGTAGAGGGCCAATATGGCTACACCTTC. Translating it yields CASSLVEGQYGYTF. V usage is TRBV2 and J usage is TRBJ1-2; D unclear. The CDR3 has 14 amino acids. Between the trimmed V and J ends, which lost 5 bases and 5 bases, there was a span of 15 bases. Germline CDR1 reads SNHLY; CDR2 reads FYNNEI.

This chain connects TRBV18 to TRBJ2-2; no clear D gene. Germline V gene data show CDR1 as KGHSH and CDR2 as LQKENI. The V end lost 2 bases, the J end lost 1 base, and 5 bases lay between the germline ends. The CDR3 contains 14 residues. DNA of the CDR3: TGTGCCAGCTCACCAATAGTGAACACCGGGGAGCTGTTTTTT. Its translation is CASSPIVNTGELFF.

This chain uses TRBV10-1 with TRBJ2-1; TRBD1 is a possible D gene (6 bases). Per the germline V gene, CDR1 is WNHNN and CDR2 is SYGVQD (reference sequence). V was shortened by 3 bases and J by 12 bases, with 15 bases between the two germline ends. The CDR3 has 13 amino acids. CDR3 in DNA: TGCGCCAGCAGTGACCAGGGGATAGGCGGGCAGTTCTTC. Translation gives CASSDQGIGGQFF.

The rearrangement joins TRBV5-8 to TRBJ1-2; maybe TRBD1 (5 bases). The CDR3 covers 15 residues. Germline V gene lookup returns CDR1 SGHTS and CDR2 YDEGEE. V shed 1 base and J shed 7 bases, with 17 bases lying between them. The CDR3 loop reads CASSLRRQGLAGYTF. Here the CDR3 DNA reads TGTGCCAGCAGCTTGCGCAGGCAGGGCCTCGCTGGCTACACCTTC. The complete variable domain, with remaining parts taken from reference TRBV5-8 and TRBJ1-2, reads EAGVTQSPTHLIKTRGQQATLRCSPISGHTSVYWYQQALGLGLQFLLWYDEGEERNRGNFPPRFSGRQFPNYSSELNVNALELEDSALYLCASSLRRQGLAGYTFGSGTRLTVV.

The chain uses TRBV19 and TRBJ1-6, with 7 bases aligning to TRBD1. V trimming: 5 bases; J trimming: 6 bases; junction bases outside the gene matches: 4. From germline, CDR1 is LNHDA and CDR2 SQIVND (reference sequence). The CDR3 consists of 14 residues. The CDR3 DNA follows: TGTGCCAGTAGTTTGCAGGGGGGTAATTCACCCCTCCACTTT. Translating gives CASSLQGGNSPLHF.

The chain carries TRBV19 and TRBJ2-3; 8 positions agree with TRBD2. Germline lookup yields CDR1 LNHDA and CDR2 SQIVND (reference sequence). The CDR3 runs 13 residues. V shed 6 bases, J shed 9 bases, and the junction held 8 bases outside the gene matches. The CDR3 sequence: CASRRGVEGTQYF. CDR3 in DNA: TGTGCCAGTAGGCGGGGGGTCGAGGGAACGCAGTATTTT.

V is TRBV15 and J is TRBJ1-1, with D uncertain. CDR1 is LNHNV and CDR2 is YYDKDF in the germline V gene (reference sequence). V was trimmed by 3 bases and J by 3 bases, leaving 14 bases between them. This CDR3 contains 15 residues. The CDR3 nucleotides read TGTGCCACCAGCAGGAATAGGGAGAAGGACACTGAAGCTTTCTTT. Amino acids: CATSRNREKDTEAFF.

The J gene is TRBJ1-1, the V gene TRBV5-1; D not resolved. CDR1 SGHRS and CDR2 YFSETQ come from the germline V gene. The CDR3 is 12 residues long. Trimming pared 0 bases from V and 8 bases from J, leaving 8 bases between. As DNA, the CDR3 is TGCGCCAGCAGCTTGGAGAACAGAGAAGCTTTCTTT. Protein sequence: CASSLENREAFF. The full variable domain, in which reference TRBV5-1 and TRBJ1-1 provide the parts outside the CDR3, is KAGVTQTPRYLIKTRGQQVTLSCSPISGHRSVSWYQQTPGQGLQFLFEYFSETQRNKGNFPGRFSGRQFSNSRSEMNVSTLELGDSALYLCASSLENREAFFGQGTRLTVV.

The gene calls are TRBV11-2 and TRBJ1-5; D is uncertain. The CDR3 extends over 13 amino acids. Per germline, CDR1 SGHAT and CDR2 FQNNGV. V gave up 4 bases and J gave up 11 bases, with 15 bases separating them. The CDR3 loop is CASSSGNRAAQHF. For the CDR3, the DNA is TGTGCCAGCAGCTCCGGAAACCGAGCGGCCCAGCATTTT.

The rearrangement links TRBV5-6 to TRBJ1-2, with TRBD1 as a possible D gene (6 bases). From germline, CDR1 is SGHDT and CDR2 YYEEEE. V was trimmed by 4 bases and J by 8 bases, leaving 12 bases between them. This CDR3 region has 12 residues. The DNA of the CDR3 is TGTGCCAGCAGCGAGGACAGTAGGGGCTACACCTTC. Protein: CASSEDSRGYTF.

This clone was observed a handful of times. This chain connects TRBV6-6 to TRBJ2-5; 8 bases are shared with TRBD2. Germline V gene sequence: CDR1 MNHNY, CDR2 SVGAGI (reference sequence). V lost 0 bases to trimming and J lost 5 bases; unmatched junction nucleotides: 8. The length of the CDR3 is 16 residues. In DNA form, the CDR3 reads TGTGCCAGCAGTTACTCGTGGGGGACTAGTGAGGAGACCCAGTACTTC. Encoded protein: CASSYSWGTSEETQYF.

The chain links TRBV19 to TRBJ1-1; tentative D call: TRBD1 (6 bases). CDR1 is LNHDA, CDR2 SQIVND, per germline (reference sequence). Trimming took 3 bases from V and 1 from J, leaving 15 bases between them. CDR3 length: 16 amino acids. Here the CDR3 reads CASSISPGAGNTEAFF. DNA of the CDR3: TGTGCCAGTAGTATCTCTCCAGGGGCCGGGAACACTGAAGCTTTCTTT. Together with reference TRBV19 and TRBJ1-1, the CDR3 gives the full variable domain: DGGITQSPKYLFRKEGQNVTLSCEQNLNHDAMYWYRQDPGQGLRLIYYSQIVNDFQKGDIAEGYSVSREKKESFPLTVTSAQKNPTAFYLCASSISPGAGNTEAFFGQGTRLTVV.

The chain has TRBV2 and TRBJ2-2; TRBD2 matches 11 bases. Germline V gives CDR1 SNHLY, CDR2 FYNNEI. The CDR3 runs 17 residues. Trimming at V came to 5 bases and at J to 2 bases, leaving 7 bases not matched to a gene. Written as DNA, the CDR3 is TGTGCCAGCAGTCGGCTAGCGGGGGGTTCAAACACCGGGGAGCTGTTTTTT. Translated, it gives CASSRLAGGSNTGELFF.

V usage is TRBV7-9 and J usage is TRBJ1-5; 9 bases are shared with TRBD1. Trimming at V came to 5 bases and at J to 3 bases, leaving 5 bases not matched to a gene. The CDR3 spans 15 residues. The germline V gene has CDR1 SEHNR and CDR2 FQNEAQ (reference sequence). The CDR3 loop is CASSPGTGSNQPQHF. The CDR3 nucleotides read TGTGCCAGCAGCCCCGGGACAGGGTCCAATCAGCCCCAGCATTTT.